The 30 T cell receptor beta chains given below trace back to one sample, sequenced in a study of blood T cell repertoires in COVID-19. Sequencing was performed with immunoSEQ multiplex PCR; in TCRdb, only in-frame clones are kept and a portion is missing. The sample carries a few hundred thousand clones, about four fifths recorded once. Sequencing input: PBMCs or T cells enriched from blood (not recorded which). Receptor source: a woman aged 45-60 years who had recovered from COVID-19.

The V call is TRBV18, the J call TRBJ2-7, with 13 bases that match TRBD2. Unmatched junction bases numbered 5, after V lost 6 bases and J lost 6 bases. The CDR3 has 14 residues. Germline V gene data show CDR1 as KGHSH and CDR2 as LQKENI. The CDR3 bases are TGTGCCAGCTCCGGCGGGACTAGCGGGGCCGAGCAGTACTTC. This codes for CASSGGTSGAEQYF.

The chain links TRBV18 to TRBJ1-2; 7 bases are shared with TRBD1. Germline lookup yields CDR1 KGHSH and CDR2 LQKENI. The V gene end was trimmed by 3 bases and the J gene end by 5 bases; junction bases not matched to a gene: 6. This CDR3 has 14 amino acids. The CDR3 DNA reads as TGTGCCAGCTCACCGGTACAGGGGATTTATGGCTACACCTTC. This translates into CASSPVQGIYGYTF.

The chain has TRBV4-1 and TRBJ1-1, with a weak D call TRBD1 (5 bases). V lost 0 bases, J lost 6 bases, and 20 bases lay in between. CDR3 length: 17 amino acids. Germline CDR1 and CDR2: MGHRA and YSYEKL. The CDR3 spells CASSQDGWGAQDPEAFF. The CDR3, as DNA: TGCGCCAGCAGCCAAGATGGTTGGGGCGCCCAGGACCCTGAAGCTTTCTTT.

This clone was found a few times. The chain carries TRBV19 and TRBJ1-5; D is uncertain. V was pared by 4 bases and J by 1 base, with 11 bases between. Germline V lookup: CDR1 LNHDA, CDR2 SQIVND (reference sequence). CDR3 length: 15 amino acids. The chain's CDR3 is CASSRGITSNQPQHF. The CDR3 DNA sequence: TGTGCCAGTAGTAGAGGAATCACAAGCAATCAGCCCCAGCATTTT.

V usage is TRBV9 and J usage is TRBJ2-5; tentatively, D is TRBD2 (6 bases). The CDR3 consists of 14 residues. Per germline, CDR1 SGDLS and CDR2 YYNGEE. Trimming removed 3 bases at V and 5 bases at J, with 14 bases between. The CDR3 here is CASSADPSGETQYF. The DNA of the CDR3 is TGTGCCAGCAGCGCGGACCCGAGCGGGGAGACCCAGTACTTC.

This clone came up once. This chain connects TRBV4-3 to TRBJ1-2; 7 positions agree with TRBD1. The V segment lost 0 bases and the J segment 2 bases; nucleotides outside the gene matches: 6. Germline CDR1 and CDR2: LGHNA and YSLEER. CDR3 length equals 16 residues. CDR3: CASSQDSPGQNYGYTF. The CDR3, as DNA: TGCGCCAGCAGCCAAGATTCCCCGGGACAGAACTATGGCTACACCTTC.

The gene calls are TRBV11-2 and TRBJ1-4, with D unclear. The CDR3 covers 13 residues. V lost 0 bases and J 14 bases, leaving 13 bases between the germline ends. From germline, CDR1 is SGHAT and CDR2 FQNNGV. The CDR3 DNA is TGTGCCAGCAGCTTAGATTTCGGCGGGTCTCTGTTTTTT. The encoded protein is CASSLDFGGSLFF.

The V call is TRBV4-1, the J call TRBJ1-1, with D tentatively TRBD1 (5 bases). The germline V and J ends were trimmed by 0 bases and 7 bases, with 9 bases remaining between them. Germline loops: CDR1 MGHRA, CDR2 YSYEKL. The CDR3 covers 13 residues. The CDR3 region is CASSQERTFEAFF. The CDR3 DNA follows: TGCGCCAGCAGCCAAGAAAGGACATTTGAAGCTTTCTTT.

A note on this clone: Other DNA sequences in the same sample also yield this CDR3. The chain recombines TRBV7-2 with TRBJ2-5; TRBD2 aligns across 8 bases. This CDR3 has 13 amino acids. Germline V gives CDR1 SGHTA, CDR2 FQGNSA. J lost 5 bases, V lost 5 bases, and 4 bases had no gene match. The CDR3 reads CASSPRGGETQYF. For the CDR3, the DNA is TGTGCCAGCAGCCCCCGGGGGGGGGAGACCCAGTACTTC.

The chain carries TRBV5-4 and TRBJ2-5; TRBD2 agrees at 9 bases. The CDR3 is 16 amino acids. With 0 bases clipped from V and 4 bases from J, the junction kept 7 bases outside the gene matches. Per the germline V gene, CDR1 is SGHNT and CDR2 is YYREEE (reference sequence). CDR3 residues: CASSLGGGGAGETQYF. CDR3 DNA sequence: TGTGCCAGCAGCTTGGGCGGCGGGGGGGCCGGAGAGACCCAGTACTTC.

V and J are TRBV19 and TRBJ1-6; D remains ambiguous. Germline CDR1 is LNHDA and CDR2 is SQIVND (reference sequence). The V end lost 6 bases, the J end lost 7 bases, and 10 bases lay between the germline ends. CDR3 length: 13 residues. The CDR3 protein is CASRTGYNSPLHF. In DNA, the CDR3 is TGTGCCAGTAGGACCGGGTACAATTCACCCCTCCACTTT.

This chain links TRBV27 with TRBJ2-1; the D gene is possibly TRBD2 (5 bases). Germline CDR1 and CDR2: MNHEY and SMNVEV (reference sequence). The CDR3 consists of 16 residues. Trimming removed 0 bases from V and 8 bases from J, with 17 bases in between. The CDR3 sequence: CASSLSFMSPGDEQFF. The CDR3 DNA reads as TGTGCCAGCAGTTTATCTTTTATGTCTCCCGGGGATGAGCAGTTCTTC.

This chain links TRBV4-1 with TRBJ1-3, with TRBD1 matching 8 bases. Trimming cost V 5 bases and J 4 bases; bases outside gene matches: 7. The germline gives CDR1 MGHRA, CDR2 YSYEKL. The CDR3 sequence is 15 residues long. CDR3 DNA sequence: TGCGCCAGCAGCAACGACAGGGGTCTCGGAAACACCATATATTTT. It specifies CASSNDRGLGNTIYF.

The rearrangement links TRBV19 to TRBJ1-4; possibly TRBD1 for D (6 bases). The CDR3 sequence is 14 residues long. V dropped 7 bases and J dropped 4 bases, with 13 bases sitting between them. The germline V gene has CDR1 LNHDA and CDR2 SQIVND (reference sequence). As DNA, the CDR3 is TGTGCCAGTACCCTGGACAGAATTAATGAAAAACTGTTTTTT. This sequence encodes CASTLDRINEKLFF.

As regards this clone: Other DNA sequences in this sample translate to the same CDR3. The chain recombines TRBV30 with TRBJ1-3; weak D call: TRBD1 (6 bases). Germline V gene sequence: CDR1 GTSNPN, CDR2 SVGIG (reference sequence). This CDR3 is built from 14 residues. The V and J ends lost 5 bases and 0 bases respectively, with 11 bases between them. The CDR3 DNA follows: TGTGCCTGGGGAACAGGGAGCTCTGGAAACACCATATATTTT. Residues: CAWGTGSSGNTIYF.

The V gene is TRBV12-5, the J gene TRBJ1-2; possibly TRBD1 for D (5 bases). Between the trimmed V and J ends, which lost 0 bases and 5 bases, there was a span of 10 bases. Germline CDR1 is LGHNT and CDR2 is FRNRAP. The CDR3 runs to 14 residues. Written as DNA, the CDR3 is TGTGCTAGTGGTTTGGTGGACCGGACATATGGCTACACCTTC. Residues: CASGLVDRTYGYTF.

The rearrangement uses TRBV5-1 and TRBJ2-1; D gene ambiguous. Germline V gene data show CDR1 as SGHRS and CDR2 as YFSETQ. V lost 0 bases and J lost 4, with 8 bases in between. The CDR3 covers 14 residues. CDR3 sequence (DNA): TGCGCCAGCAGCTTGGAGGCGGTTTACAATGAGCAGTTCTTC. As protein: CASSLEAVYNEQFF.

The chain recombines TRBV3-1 (or the pseudogene TRBV3-2) with TRBJ1-1; maybe TRBD1 (5 bases). V was cut by 0 bases and J by 3 bases, with 5 bases left in between. This CDR3 contains 13 residues. The germline V gene has CDR1 LGHDT and CDR2 YNNKEL (reference sequence). The CDR3 region is CASSQDRDTEAFF. The CDR3 DNA reads as TGTGCCAGCAGCCAAGACAGGGACACTGAAGCTTTCTTT.

The chain couples TRBV6-1 to TRBJ2-1, with TRBD1 as a possible D gene (5 bases). The germline V gene encodes CDR1 MNHNS and CDR2 SASEGT. This CDR3 is 14 amino acids long. V was clipped by 3 bases and J by 3 bases, with 9 bases between them. As DNA, the CDR3 is TGTGCCAGCAGTGACAGGGTTAACTACAATGAGCAGTTCTTC. It encodes CASSDRVNYNEQFF.

J is TRBJ2-7 and V is TRBV11-2; TRBD1 agrees at 7 bases. Germline trimming cut 4 bases from V and 4 bases from J; bases unmatched to any gene: 10. CDR3 length equals 15 residues. From germline, CDR1 is SGHAT and CDR2 FQNNGV. In DNA form, the CDR3 reads TGTGCCAGCAGCTCCCTACGGGACAGCACTTACGAGCAGTACTTC. Its translation is CASSSLRDSTYEQYF.

This clone appeared a few times. The chain has TRBV19 and TRBJ1-1, with 7 bases aligning to TRBD1. The germline gives CDR1 LNHDA, CDR2 SQIVND (reference sequence). J was trimmed by 10 bases and V by 4 bases; bases with no gene match: 6. CDR3 length: 12 amino acids. CDR3 sequence reads: CASSKQGWLAFF. The DNA of the CDR3 is TGTGCCAGTAGTAAACAGGGGTGGTTAGCTTTCTTT.

The chain carries TRBV15 and TRBJ2-7, with D possibly matching TRBD2 (6 bases). The germline V gene has CDR1 LNHNV and CDR2 YYDKDF (reference sequence). With 4 bases removed from V and 3 bases from J, the gap between germline ends came to 16 bases. This CDR3 has 15 amino acids. CDR3 in amino acids: CATSITPGTHYEQYF. The CDR3 DNA is TGTGCCACCAGCATCACACCCGGGACTCACTACGAGCAGTACTTC.

This clone was recorded only once. J is TRBJ1-2 and V is TRBV2; D possibly corresponds to TRBD1 (6 bases). The germline CDR1 and CDR2 sequences are SNHLY and FYNNEI. This CDR3 is built from 14 residues. Trimming removed 6 bases at V and 2 bases at J, with 13 bases between. The CDR3: CASSGGPGNYGYTF. CDR3 bases: TGTGCCAGCAGCGGGGGGCCAGGCAACTATGGCTACACCTTC.

The gene calls are TRBV14 and TRBJ1-1; D is undetermined. Trimming shortened V by 2 bases and J by 5 bases, and 9 bases separated the two germline ends. Germline values: CDR1 SGHDN, CDR2 FVKESK. The CDR3 is 13 amino acids. In DNA, the CDR3 is TGTGCCAGCAGCCAACTCGAGCAAACTGAAGCTTTCTTT. As protein: CASSQLEQTEAFF.

The rearrangement joins TRBV27 to TRBJ1-2; no clear D gene. Trimming pared 8 bases from V and 6 bases from J, leaving 25 bases between. The CDR3 is 16 residues long. CDR1 is MNHEY, CDR2 SMNVEV, per germline (reference sequence). For the CDR3, the DNA is TGTGCCAGCGGCGTCTTTTGGGGATCCCGGGAAAATGGCTACACCTTC. It translates to CASGVFWGSRENGYTF.

V is TRBV3-1 (or the pseudogene TRBV3-2) and J is TRBJ1-5; 8 nucleotides agree with TRBD1. The germline gives CDR1 LGHDT, CDR2 YNNKEL (reference sequence). The CDR3 length is 15 residues. V trimming: 4 bases; J trimming: 7 bases; junction bases outside the gene matches: 9. The CDR3 region has the DNA TGTGCCAGCAGCCGAGGACAGGGCTTAGGGCAGCCCCAGCATTTT. It codes for CASSRGQGLGQPQHF.

This clone turned up a few times. The rearrangement joins TRBV12-3 or TRBV12-4 to TRBJ1-2; D ambiguous. Trimming cost V 6 bases and J 6 bases, with 11 bases left between them. The CDR3 spans 12 residues. The CDR3: CASSPLPHGYTF. In DNA, the CDR3 is TGTGCCAGCAGCCCCCTCCCCCATGGCTACACCTTC.

This chain connects TRBV28 to TRBJ1-5, with 7 bases identical to TRBD1. The CDR3 is made up of 17 amino acids. Germline CDR1 is MDHEN and CDR2 is SYDVKM. V gave up 0 bases and J gave up 7 bases; unmatched junction bases: 12. The DNA of the CDR3 is TGTGCCAGCAGTTTATGGTTCGTGGGACAGACTGAACAGCCCCAGCATTTT. Its translation is CASSLWFVGQTEQPQHF.

CDR3 protein: CAWSVSTPPGELFF. The DNA for the CDR3 is TGTGCCTGGAGTGTATCCACTCCTCCGGGTGAACTGTTTTTT. The gene calls are TRBV30 and TRBJ1-4; unclear D gene. V lost 0 bases and J 12 bases, leaving 17 bases between the germline ends. The length of the CDR3 is 14 residues. Germline values: CDR1 GTSNPN, CDR2 SVGIG (reference sequence).

The chain is built from TRBV4-1 and TRBJ2-3; TRBD2 matches 8 bases. The CDR3 covers 18 residues. The germline gives CDR1 MGHRA, CDR2 YSYEKL. Unmatched junction bases numbered 9, after V lost 1 base and J lost 0 bases. The CDR3 region is CASSQGYQLAASTDTQYF. In DNA form, the CDR3 reads TGCGCCAGCAGCCAAGGGTACCAACTAGCGGCTAGCACAGATACGCAGTATTTT.